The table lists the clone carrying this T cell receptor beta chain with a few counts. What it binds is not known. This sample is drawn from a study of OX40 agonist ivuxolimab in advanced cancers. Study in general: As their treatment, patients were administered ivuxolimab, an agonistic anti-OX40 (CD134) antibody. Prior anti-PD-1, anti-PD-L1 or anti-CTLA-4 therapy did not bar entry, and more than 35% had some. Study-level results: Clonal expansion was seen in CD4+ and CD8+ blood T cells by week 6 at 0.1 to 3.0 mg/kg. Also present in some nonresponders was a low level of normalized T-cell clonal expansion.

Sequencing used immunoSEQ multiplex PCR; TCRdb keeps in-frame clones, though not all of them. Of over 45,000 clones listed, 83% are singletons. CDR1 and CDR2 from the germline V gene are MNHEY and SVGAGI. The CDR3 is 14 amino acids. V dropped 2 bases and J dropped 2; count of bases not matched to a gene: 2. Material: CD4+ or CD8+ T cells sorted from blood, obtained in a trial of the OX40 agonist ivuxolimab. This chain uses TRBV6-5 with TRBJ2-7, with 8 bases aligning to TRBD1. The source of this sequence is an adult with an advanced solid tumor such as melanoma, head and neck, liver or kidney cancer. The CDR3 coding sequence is TGTGCCAGCAGTTACCGACAGGGGCCCTACGAGCAGTACTTC. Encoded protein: CASSYRQGPYEQYF.